The 19 T cell receptor beta chains in this list originate from one sample, sequenced in a study of CD8 T cells in ankylosing spondylitis (dated by TCRdb to 2017 to 2019). Broad study findings and their caveats: A TCR beta motif of several highly homologous amino acid variants appeared characteristic of blood from ankylosing spondylitis patients.

Libraries were constructed by 5' RACE. This sample was sequenced with an Illumina HiSeq 2500. The raw public reads went through TCRdb reprocessing: fastp at Q25, MiXCR clone calling, in-frame beta chains kept. One record per CDR3 amino acid sequence lists the most common genes and DNA. Counted in this sample were over 200,000 distinct CDR3 sequences; around 20% of them appeared once. The top ten hold approximately 40% of the sample. Their target antigens are unknown. The specimen was blood, either unsorted or a sorted T cell fraction (not recorded which). These receptors originate from a male donor with ankylosing spondylitis.

This clonotype was observed a handful of times. This chain links TRBV6-1 with TRBJ1-2; 8 positions match TRBD1. The CDR3 contains 16 residues. CDR1 is MNHNS, CDR2 SASEGT, per germline. V shed 2 bases and J 4 bases; nucleotides not matched to a gene: 9. The CDR3: CASSERQGLSSYGYTF. In DNA, the CDR3 is TGTGCCAGCAGTGAACGACAGGGGTTGAGTAGCTATGGCTACACCTTC.

There are a few counts of this clonotype. This chain connects TRBV29-1 to TRBJ2-1; D unresolved. CDR3 length equals 12 residues. Germline lookup yields CDR1 SQVTM and CDR2 ANQGSEA. Deletions cut 6 bases from V and 6 bases from J, with 12 bases between. CDR3 nucleotide sequence: TGCAGCGTGGCTGTCAGTAGCAATGAGCAGTTCTTC. Its protein product is CSVAVSSNEQFF.

This chain's CDR3 is CASSDSGDTGNEQFF. The CDR3 DNA sequence: TGTGCCAGCAGCGATTCAGGGGATACGGGCAATGAGCAGTTCTTC. J is TRBJ2-1 and V is TRBV7-6; D is possibly TRBD1 (6 bases). Germline V gene data show CDR1 as SGHVS and CDR2 as FNYEAQ. The CDR3 loop spans 15 amino acids. V gave up 5 bases and J gave up 6 bases, with 17 bases separating them.

This rearrangement joins TRBV14 to TRBJ2-7; D gene uncertain. The V end was cut by 0 bases, the J end by 6 bases, with 9 bases between. Germline values: CDR1 SGHDN, CDR2 FVKESK. This CDR3 has 13 amino acids. CDR3 bases: TGTGCCAGCAGCCAAGATTTGGGTGCCGAGCAGTACTTC. This encodes CASSQDLGAEQYF.

This clonotype was counted once. This chain connects TRBV20-1 to TRBJ2-1; perhaps TRBD2 as D (6 bases). The CDR3 has 13 amino acids. V was trimmed by 3 bases and J by 7 bases, leaving 13 bases between them. The germline CDR1 and CDR2 sequences are DFQATT and SNEGSKA (reference sequence). Here the CDR3 DNA reads TGCAGTGCTAGCACGCTTGGAGGGAATGAGCAGTTCTTC. This gives the protein CSASTLGGNEQFF.

The chain carries TRBV7-9 and TRBJ2-4; D unresolved. Germline loops: CDR1 SEHNR, CDR2 FQNEAQ (reference sequence). This CDR3 has 15 amino acids. V lost 5 bases to trimming and J lost 3 bases, with 14 bases between them. The CDR3 protein is CASSAPLVGKNIQYF. CDR3 DNA: TGTGCCAGCAGCGCGCCCCTAGTCGGCAAAAACATTCAGTACTTC. The variable domain in full, with the rest retrieved from reference TRBV7-9 and TRBJ2-4, is DTGVSQNPRHKITKRGQNVTFRCDPISEHNRLYWYRQTLGQGPEFLTYFQNEAQLEKSRLLSDRFSAERPKGSFSTLEIQRTEQGDSAMYLCASSAPLVGKNIQYFGAGTRLSVL.

This clonotype was found a few times. The genes are TRBV10-3 and TRBJ2-7; D is unclear. The CDR3 runs 14 residues. The V gene's germline CDR1 is ENHRY and CDR2 SYGVKD. Trimming left V 6 bases short and J 2 bases short, with 14 bases between. This CDR3 reads CAISELEDTYEQYF. The CDR3 DNA reads as TGTGCCATCAGCGAGCTAGAAGATACCTACGAGCAGTACTTC.

Only a few counts were recorded for this clonotype. The rearrangement uses TRBV9 and TRBJ1-4; D possibly corresponds to TRBD1 (5 bases). CDR1 is SGDLS, CDR2 YYNGEE, per germline. The V gene lost 0 bases and the J gene lost 13 bases, with 10 bases spanning the gap. CDR3 length equals 12 residues. CDR3 sequence (DNA): TGTGCCAGCAGCGTAGGGGGGGATCTACTGTTTTTT. Translating gives CASSVGGDLLFF.

This clonotype has more than one count but fewer than ten. V is TRBV6-2 or TRBV6-3 and J is TRBJ2-7; D unclear. V was clipped by 0 bases and J by 3 bases, with 18 bases between them. Looked up from germline, CDR1 is MNHEY and CDR2 is SVGEGT. The length of the CDR3 is 17 residues. The CDR3 bases are TGTGCCAGCAGTTACTCGCCGTTGGGTACCTACATCTACGAGCAGTACTTC. Protein product: CASSYSPLGTYIYEQYF.

This chain connects TRBV29-1 to TRBJ2-7; possibly TRBD1 or TRBD2 for D (5 bases each). This CDR3 is 12 amino acids long. Germline assignment: CDR1 SQVTM and CDR2 ANQGSEA. Between the trimmed V and J ends, which lost 0 bases and 6 bases, there was a span of 9 bases. This CDR3 is CSVEDNGAEQYF. The CDR3 DNA is TGCAGCGTTGAAGATAACGGGGCCGAGCAGTACTTC.

The J gene is TRBJ1-5, the V gene TRBV6-1; 8 positions agree with TRBD1. CDR1 and CDR2 from the germline V gene are MNHNS and SASEGT. This CDR3 has 11 residues. V trimming: 11 bases; J trimming: 15 bases; junction bases outside the gene matches: 12. The CDR3 loop reads CASAWGQDSHF. CDR3 coding DNA: TGTGCCTCAGCATGGGGACAGGACTCGCATTTT.

This clonotype was observed a few times. CDR3 nucleotide sequence: TGTGCCAGCCGGGGGGAGGGCTCGGATGAGCAGTTCTTC. Translation: CASRGEGSDEQFF. The genes are TRBV12-3 or TRBV12-4 and TRBJ2-1; 7 bases line up with TRBD2. V shed 8 bases, J shed 8 bases, and the junction held 9 bases outside the gene matches. CDR3 length: 13 residues.

This clonotype was detected many times. V and J are TRBV4-1 and TRBJ2-7, with 9 nucleotides matching TRBD1. The V segment lost 0 bases and the J segment 5 bases; nucleotides outside the gene matches: 8. The germline CDR1 and CDR2 sequences are MGHRA and YSYEKL. This CDR3 comprises 16 residues. For the CDR3, the DNA is TGCGCCAGCAGCCAAGAGCAAGGGACAGGGTCGGACGAGCAGTACTTC. Translation: CASSQEQGTGSDEQYF.

This clonotype was counted a few times. The chain is built from TRBV2 and TRBJ2-7; D may be TRBD1 or TRBD2 (5 bases each). The CDR3 is 13 residues long. Per the germline V gene, CDR1 is SNHLY and CDR2 is FYNNEI. V was pared by 8 bases and J by 2 bases, with 13 bases between. For the CDR3, the DNA is TGTGCCAGCGGGAGACAGAAAACCTACGAGCAGTACTTC. It yields the protein CASGRQKTYEQYF.

This clonotype has ten or more counts. The chain couples TRBV29-1 to TRBJ2-1; D not certain. V lost 4 bases, J lost 9 bases, and 10 bases lay in between. The CDR3 has 11 amino acids. The germline V gene has CDR1 SQVTM and CDR2 ANQGSEA. The CDR3 bases are TGCAGCGTTGTTATGGGCATTGAGCAGTTCTTC. It codes for CSVVMGIEQFF.

The table lists this clonotype with a few counts. The rearrangement uses TRBV7-9 and TRBJ1-2, with D unclear. Germline loops: CDR1 SEHNR, CDR2 FQNEAQ (reference sequence). The CDR3 is 11 amino acids. V shed 1 base and J shed 7 bases, with 4 bases lying between them. The chain's CDR3 is CASSLDGGYTF. The CDR3 coding sequence is TGTGCCAGCAGCTTAGATGGTGGCTACACCTTC. The full variable domain, with the rest looked up from reference TRBV7-9 and TRBJ1-2, is DTGVSQNPRHKITKRGQNVTFRCDPISEHNRLYWYRQTLGQGPEFLTYFQNEAQLEKSRLLSDRFSAERPKGSFSTLEIQRTEQGDSAMYLCASSLDGGYTFGSGTRLTVV.

The chain joins TRBV4-2 to TRBJ2-1, with 7 bases identical to TRBD2. This CDR3 contains 16 residues. Germline V gives CDR1 LGHNA, CDR2 YNFKEQ. J was trimmed by 8 bases and V by 4 bases; bases with no gene match: 14. CDR3 loop: CASSRELMRSGDEQFF. As DNA, the CDR3 is TGTGCCAGCAGCCGCGAGTTAATGCGGAGCGGGGATGAGCAGTTCTTC.

The rearrangement links TRBV12-3 or TRBV12-4 to TRBJ1-5, with D unresolved. Trimming took 8 bases from V and 2 from J, leaving 10 bases between them. There are 13 residues in the CDR3. DNA for the CDR3: TGTGCCAGCTTCTCTGGCGGCAATCAGCCCCAGCATTTT. This codes for CASFSGGNQPQHF.

This clonotype was found a few times. The chain carries TRBV7-9 and TRBJ2-6, with no clear D. In germline, CDR1 is SEHNR, CDR2 FQNEAQ (reference sequence). The CDR3 extends over 14 amino acids. The germline V and J ends were trimmed by 7 bases and 1 base, with 8 bases remaining between them. The CDR3 coding sequence is TGTGCCAGCACCCTAGAGTCTGGGGCCAACGTCCTGACTTTC. Translated: CASTLESGANVLTF.